Each of the 14 T cell receptor beta chains below was sequenced from the same sample in a study of glioma-infiltrating T cells. TCR alpha and beta CDR3 regions were amplified from RNA using iRepertoire nested multiplex PCR. TCRdb fed the multiplex PCR reads into MiXCR, producing one record per CDR3 protein. The sample contains 160,000 or so distinct CDR3 sequences, around 45% of which appear only once. The sequencing sample was made of glioma tissue, nonneoplastic brain tissue, or PBMCs (not recorded which). These receptors were obtained from a human donor with low-grade glioma or glioblastoma, undergoing nonglioma brain surgery, or in good health (not recorded which).

This clonotype was recorded many times. The chain joins TRBV19 to TRBJ1-1; D not resolved. CDR3 size: 14 residues. Germline V lookup: CDR1 LNHDA, CDR2 SQIVND (reference sequence). The V end was cut by 7 bases, the J end by 0 bases, with 12 bases between. CDR3 sequence reads: CASNSPTVNTEAFF. CDR3 bases: TGTGCCAGTAATTCCCCGACCGTGAACACTGAAGCTTTCTTT.

As regards this clonotype: A much bigger clone sits one base away, suggesting this may be a read error. The genes are TRBV15 and TRBJ1-4; D gene unclear. This CDR3 is built from 16 residues. The V end lost 5 bases, the J end lost 0 bases, and 13 bases lay between the germline ends. Germline CDR1 reads LNHNV; CDR2 reads YYDKDF (reference sequence). In nucleotides, the CDR3 is TGTGCCACCAGCCAAACAGTAGGGTCAACTAATGAAAAACTGTTTTTT. This sequence encodes CATSQTVGSTNEKLFF.

This clonotype came up a few times. The genes are TRBV29-1 and TRBJ2-1; weak D call: TRBD1 (5 bases). Per germline, CDR1 SQVTM and CDR2 ANQGSEA. V dropped 4 bases and J dropped 10 bases, with 17 bases sitting between them. The CDR3 consists of 13 residues. CDR3 sequence reads: CSVVYSGNGEQFF. Written as DNA, the CDR3 is TGCAGCGTTGTTTATTCAGGGAACGGGGAGCAGTTCTTC.

Note on this clonotype: Being one base from a much bigger clone, this may be a read error. The chain couples TRBV20-1 to TRBJ2-1; D call uncertain. Germline V gene data show CDR1 as DFQATT and CDR2 as SNEGSKA (reference sequence). The CDR3 covers 13 residues. CDR3 coding DNA: TGCAATGCCATGTTGAGCTCCTACAATGAGCAGTTCTTC. This translates into CNAMLSSYNEQFF.

This clonotype was detected ten times or more. The chain employs TRBV6-1 and TRBJ2-3, with D possibly TRBD1 on 5 matching bases. With 7 bases removed from V and 0 bases from J, the gap between germline ends came to 8 bases. Germline lookup yields CDR1 MNHNS and CDR2 SASEGT. This CDR3 has 13 residues. The CDR3 region is CASKQGSTDTQYF. The DNA of the CDR3 is TGTGCCAGCAAGCAGGGAAGCACAGATACGCAGTATTTT.

The chain joins TRBV20-1 to TRBJ2-1; D gene uncertain. Germline V gene data show CDR1 as DFQATT and CDR2 as SNEGSKA (reference sequence). V was cut by 8 bases and J by 7 bases, with 24 bases left in between. The CDR3 has 15 residues. In DNA, the CDR3 is TGCAGTCTCTATTGGGCCGCGGATGGTGGGAATGAGCAGTTCTTC. It is translated as CSLYWAADGGNEQFF.

This clonotype is a singleton in its sample. With a much larger clone just one base away, this may be a read error. The chain carries TRBV7-2 and TRBJ2-3; 9 bases align to TRBD2. The ends lost 2 bases at V and 7 bases at J; junction bases unmatched: 10. CDR1 SGHTA and CDR2 FQGNSA come from the germline V gene. The CDR3 has 16 residues. CDR3 region: CASSLSIAGVVNTQYF. In nucleotides, the CDR3 is TGTGCCAGCAGCTTAAGTATAGCGGGAGTAGTGAATACGCAGTATTTT.

Of note for this clonotype: Being one base from a much bigger clone, this may be a read error. The chain uses TRBV12-3 or TRBV12-4 and TRBJ1-5; 8 bases line up with TRBD1. The CDR3 totals 14 residues. CDR3 nucleotides: TGTGCCAGCGGTTTCACAGGGGGAAATCAGCCCCAGCATTTT. Amino acids: CASGFTGGNQPQHF.

The sample holds one count of this clonotype. This may stem from a read error, because a much larger clone lies one nucleotide away. The chain joins TRBV28 to TRBJ2-3; no clear D. V lost 7 bases and J lost 2, with 13 bases in between. The germline V gene encodes CDR1 MDHEN and CDR2 SYDVKM. This CDR3 is 14 amino acids long. CDR3 sequence (DNA): TGTGCCAGCATGGCTAGTCAGTACACAGATACGCAGTATTTT. Translated, it gives CASMASQYTDTQYF.

As concerns this clonotype: This may come from a read error, since a much larger clone is one base off. The CDR3 carries no conserved terminal phenylalanine or tryptophan, so it likely arises from a read error. The rearrangement links TRBV28 to TRBJ2-1, with D maybe TRBD2 (6 bases). The CDR3 totals 15 residues. The V gene's germline CDR1 is MDHEN and CDR2 SYDVKM. V lost 9 bases, J lost 2 bases, and 17 bases lay in between. The CDR3: CASFDGGLTYNEQFL. The CDR3 DNA follows: TGTGCCAGTTTTGATGGGGGACTTACCTACAATGAGCAGTTCCTC.

The chain recombines TRBV12-3 or TRBV12-4 with TRBJ2-5; the D gene is possibly TRBD2 (5 bases). The CDR3 length is 11 residues. Deletions cut 4 bases from V and 6 bases from J, with 6 bases between. CDR3 DNA: TGTGCCAGCAGTTCGGGGAAGACCCAGTACTTC. It specifies CASSSGKTQYF.

This clonotype occurred many times. The chain carries TRBV6-1 and TRBJ2-7, with D tentatively TRBD1 (6 bases). CDR3 length: 15 residues. Looked up from germline, CDR1 is MNHNS and CDR2 is SASEGT. V was pared by 6 bases and J by 4 bases, with 19 bases between. The CDR3 nucleotides read TGTGCCAGCAGGTACGATCGGGACACTGTTTACGAGCAGTACTTC. It yields the protein CASRYDRDTVYEQYF.

At least ten counts were recorded for this clonotype. The chain has TRBV20-1 and TRBJ2-3, with TRBD2 matching 10 bases. The CDR3 has 16 residues. Unmatched junction bases numbered 9, after V lost 6 bases and J lost 0 bases. CDR1 DFQATT and CDR2 SNEGSKA come from the germline V gene (reference sequence). The CDR3 reads CSATRTSGTSTDTQYF. Here the CDR3 DNA reads TGCAGTGCAACCCGGACTAGCGGTACTAGCACAGATACGCAGTATTTT.

This clonotype was observed many times. The rearrangement links TRBV2 to TRBJ1-5; TRBD1 is a possible D gene (6 bases). V was cut by 3 bases and J by 1 base, with 10 bases left in between. The CDR3 runs to 15 residues. The V gene's germline CDR1 is SNHLY and CDR2 FYNNEI. This CDR3 is CASSDRGRSNQPQHF. In DNA, the CDR3 is TGTGCCAGCAGTGACAGGGGAAGGAGCAATCAGCCCCAGCATTTT.